One T cell receptor beta chain is described in this entry. Its cognate antigen is unknown. The record originates from a study of T cell repertoires in cytomegalovirus infection. Study-wide context: Used in the study were CMV epitopes, some recently identified and HLA-C-restricted, others well-studied and HLA-B-restricted. CMV infection together with matching HLA type was indicated by public TCR beta signatures. General observations from the study: Clonotype analysis showed dominance of the ex vivo response by HLA-C-restricted CMV-specific TCR beta clonotypes. The cumulative frequency of public TCR beta families distinguished individuals who carried CMV together with the relevant HLA.

A single record per CDR3 protein comes from TCRdb applying MiXCR to the reads. Of about 770,000 distinct CDR3 sequences listed, about 29% are singletons. The sequenced sample was cultured CD8+ T cells from PBMCs, obtained from culture after CMV antigen stimulation. The receptor was derived from a human donor in good health (CMV status not recorded). Some clones in this sample may be carry-over from other donors' samples.

CDR3 coding DNA: TGTGCCAGCACCCCAGGGGGCGCGGTCTATGGCTACACCTTC. This encodes CASTPGGAVYGYTF. The chain is built from TRBV7-3 and TRBJ1-2; 8 bases map to TRBD1. The ends lost 7 bases at V and 4 bases at J; junction bases unmatched: 8. The CDR3 extends over 14 amino acids. Germline lookup yields CDR1 SGHTA and CDR2 FQGTGA.